Presented here are 3 T cell receptor beta chains from one specimen sequenced in a study of CD8+ T cells in alopecia areata. Reverse transcription of extracted RNA yielded cDNA, which provided the sequencing template. Clones were read by immunoSEQ multiplex PCR, and TCRdb kept only the in-frame ones, dropping some. The sample consists of 200,000 to 250,000 clones, about three fifths of them appearing once. Sequences were derived from CD4+ T cells sorted from blood, sampled at week 0. These receptors all come from a human donor with alopecia areata.

In its sample, this clone was seen a few times. This chain uses TRBV6-1 with TRBJ2-1; 14 positions match TRBD2. Germline V gene lookup returns CDR1 MNHNS and CDR2 SASEGT. V shed 11 bases, J shed 8 bases, and the junction held 11 bases outside the gene matches. The CDR3 totals 15 residues. The CDR3 coding sequence is TGTGCCGTGGATGGACTAGCGGGAGGTGAGGATGAGCAGTTCTTC. It is translated as CAVDGLAGGEDEQFF.

In its sample, this clone was seen a few times. V gene TRBV7-8 combines with J gene TRBJ2-7, with a possible D match to TRBD2 (5 bases). Trimming removed 1 base at V and 7 bases at J, with 14 bases between. There are 14 residues in the CDR3. Germline V gives CDR1 SGHVS, CDR2 FQNEAQ. The DNA of the CDR3 is TGTGCCAGCAGCTTAGGGGGTGCCAAGCGGGAGCAGTACTTC. This sequence encodes CASSLGGAKREQYF.

The chain joins TRBV15 to TRBJ2-5; no reliable D call. This CDR3 spans 13 amino acids. V lost 6 bases and J lost 1, with 9 bases in between. Germline values: CDR1 LNHNV, CDR2 YYDKDF (reference sequence). CDR3 nucleotide sequence: TGTGCCACCAGATTAGCCATCCAAGAGACCCAGTACTTC. Protein product: CATRLAIQETQYF.